Described below is a single TCR beta chain sequence and its context. What it recognizes is unknown. Broader study findings: Tumor Tregs overlapped most with tumor, then blood, naive CD4+ cells. The larger cohort examined one V-J beta rearrangement, not whole repertoires.

Tregs were sorted as CD4+CD25+CD127-/low cells. Constant-region reverse primers amplified full-length variable regions, followed by semi-nested Nested Universal Primer A PCR. TCRdb independently ran MiXCR on the 5' RACE reads; one entry per CDR3 protein. Of 9,500 to 15,000 distinct CDR3 sequences in the sample, roughly 51% were seen once. The germline V gene has CDR1 MNHEY and CDR2 SVGAGI. This CDR3 has 14 amino acids. The V gene end was trimmed by 6 bases and the J gene end by 2 bases; junction bases not matched to a gene: 4. The chain is built from TRBV6-5 and TRBJ2-7, with 10 positions matching TRBD1. Sequencing used tumor-infiltrating Tregs sorted from the breast tumor. The TCR originated in a female donor with breast cancer. As DNA, the CDR3 is TGTGCCAGCAGACGCGGGACAGGGGCCTACGAGCAGTACGTC. Its translation: CASRRGTGAYEQYV.